These 16 T cell receptor beta chains were all obtained from the same sample, sequenced in a study of T cell responses to AZD1222 COVID-19 vaccine. Sequencing used immunoSEQ multiplex PCR; TCRdb keeps in-frame clones, though not all of them. The sample holds more than 150,000 clones, around 90% seen once. The sample consisted of peripheral blood, taken 28 days after the second AZD1222 dose. These receptors were obtained from an adult who received the AZD1222 COVID-19 vaccine.

The J gene is TRBJ1-5, the V gene TRBV7-9, with 8 positions matching TRBD1. Trimming cost V 5 bases and J 2 bases; bases outside gene matches: 8. The CDR3 runs 16 residues. CDR1 is SEHNR and CDR2 is FQNEAQ in the germline V gene (reference sequence). The CDR3 DNA reads as TGTGCCAGCAGCCCTGGGACAGGCGAGGGCAATCAGCCCCAGCATTTT. It translates to CASSPGTGEGNQPQHF.

The V gene is TRBV6-5, the J gene TRBJ1-2, with no clear D. Germline V gene lookup returns CDR1 MNHEY and CDR2 SVGAGI. The CDR3 has 14 amino acids. The V end was cut by 5 bases, the J end by 4 bases, with 14 bases between. The CDR3 sequence is CASSHPGMSYGYTF. Written as DNA, the CDR3 is TGTGCCAGCAGTCATCCGGGCATGAGCTATGGCTACACCTTC.

The rearrangement links TRBV5-5 to TRBJ2-7, with 7 bases matching TRBD2. Germline V CDR1 and CDR2: SGHKS, YYEKEE (reference sequence). This CDR3 is 16 amino acids long. With 0 bases clipped from V and 1 base from J, the junction kept 7 bases outside the gene matches. CDR3 sequence: CASSLASGTTSYEQYF. The CDR3 bases are TGTGCCAGCAGCTTGGCTTCCGGGACTACATCCTACGAGCAGTACTTC.

The J gene is TRBJ2-2, the V gene TRBV7-9, with TRBD2 as a possible D gene (5 bases). The CDR3 extends over 16 amino acids. Trimming cost V 2 bases and J 0 bases, with 10 bases left between them. Germline V lookup: CDR1 SEHNR, CDR2 FQNEAQ (reference sequence). The CDR3 DNA reads TGTGCCAGCAGCTTAAGCGGCCTCGCGAACACCGGGGAGCTGTTTTTT. It specifies CASSLSGLANTGELFF.

V gene TRBV6-5 combines with J gene TRBJ2-7; D possibly corresponds to TRBD1 (5 bases). CDR3 size: 11 residues. The ends were cut back, 8 bases at V and 5 bases at J, with 10 bases in the middle. In germline, CDR1 is MNHEY, CDR2 SVGAGI. CDR3: CASGQGHEQYF. The CDR3 region has the DNA TGTGCCAGCGGCCAGGGTCACGAGCAGTACTTC.

This chain uses TRBV9 with TRBJ2-5; 8 nucleotides line up with TRBD2. Germline assignment: CDR1 SGDLS and CDR2 YYNGEE. Losses at the gene ends were 3 bases for V and 5 bases for J; bases not matched to a gene: 6. CDR3 length: 14 residues. CDR3 amino acids: CASSDSGVHETQYF. The CDR3 DNA is TGTGCCAGCAGCGATAGCGGGGTCCACGAGACCCAGTACTTC.

This chain uses TRBV7-9 with TRBJ2-1, with TRBD2 identical over 13 bases. Germline V gives CDR1 SEHNR, CDR2 FQNEAQ (reference sequence). Germline trimming cut 4 bases from V and 9 bases from J; bases unmatched to any gene: 6. CDR3 length: 15 residues. CDR3 region: CASSSGLAGVSEQFF. The CDR3 region has the DNA TGTGCCAGCAGCTCCGGACTAGCGGGAGTCAGTGAGCAGTTCTTC.

V is TRBV7-9 and J is TRBJ1-6, with D maybe TRBD1 (6 bases). The V gene lost 5 bases and the J gene lost 10 bases, with 15 bases spanning the gap. Germline-derived CDR1 and CDR2 are SEHNR and FQNEAQ (reference sequence). The CDR3 length is 14 residues. CDR3 coding DNA: TGTGCCAGCAGCCGCGGGACCACAGGGTCACCCCTCCACTTT. Translating gives CASSRGTTGSPLHF.

The rearrangement uses TRBV5-1 and TRBJ2-1, with a possible D match to TRBD2 (5 bases). Germline lookup yields CDR1 SGHRS and CDR2 YFSETQ. The CDR3 spans 16 residues. The ends were cut back, 4 bases at V and 2 bases at J, with 16 bases in the middle. The CDR3 spells CASSPTSGSTYNEQFF. The CDR3 DNA reads as TGCGCCAGCAGCCCGACAAGCGGCTCCACCTACAATGAGCAGTTCTTC.

The chain carries TRBV7-9 and TRBJ2-1; the D gene is possibly TRBD2 (5 bases). Per the germline V gene, CDR1 is SEHNR and CDR2 is FQNEAQ (reference sequence). The germline V and J ends were trimmed by 4 bases and 0 bases, with 10 bases remaining between them. The CDR3 loop spans 15 amino acids. The CDR3 region is CASSSPGSSYNEQFF. The CDR3 DNA reads TGTGCCAGCAGCTCCCCGGGGAGCTCCTACAATGAGCAGTTCTTC. The entire variable domain, with the rest obtained from reference TRBV7-9 and TRBJ2-1, is as follows: DTGVSQNPRHKITKRGQNVTFRCDPISEHNRLYWYRQTLGQGPEFLTYFQNEAQLEKSRLLSDRFSAERPKGSFSTLEIQRTEQGDSAMYLCASSSPGSSYNEQFFGPGTRLTVL.

The chain carries TRBV5-5 and TRBJ1-2, with D perhaps matching TRBD1 (5 bases). Trimming pared 1 base from V and 2 bases from J, leaving 9 bases between. There are 14 residues in the CDR3. Germline V gene lookup returns CDR1 SGHKS and CDR2 YYEKEE (reference sequence). This chain's CDR3 is CASSLWDLNYGYTF. CDR3 coding DNA: TGTGCCAGCAGCTTGTGGGACTTGAACTATGGCTACACCTTC.

The chain has TRBV6-5 and TRBJ1-1; no definite D call. The CDR3 covers 13 residues. V was pared by 6 bases and J by 2 bases, with 10 bases between. CDR1 and CDR2 (germline): MNHEY, SVGAGI. The CDR3 bases are TGTGCCAGCAGCTTTGACGGTAACACTGAAGCTTTCTTT. It is translated as CASSFDGNTEAFF.

The chain joins TRBV24-1 to TRBJ1-2; TRBD1 matches at 8 bases. Looked up from germline, CDR1 is KGHDR and CDR2 is SFDVKD. The junction had 12 bases not matched to a gene; V was cut back by 3 bases and J by 4 bases. This CDR3 is 17 amino acids long. As DNA, the CDR3 is TGTGCCACCAGTGATACCCTTTCCGGGACAGGCCCCTATGGCTACACCTTC. The encoded protein is CATSDTLSGTGPYGYTF.

About this clone: Distinct nucleotide sequences in the sample also encode this CDR3. The gene calls are TRBV6-5 and TRBJ2-7, with 8 bases matching TRBD1. Trimming at V came to 2 bases and at J to 3 bases, leaving 3 bases not matched to a gene. The length of the CDR3 is 14 residues. Germline loops: CDR1 MNHEY, CDR2 SVGAGI. CDR3 in DNA: TGTGCCAGCAGTTACGGAACAGGGGGCTACGAGCAGTACTTC. This sequence encodes CASSYGTGGYEQYF.

The rearrangement links TRBV20-1 to TRBJ2-1; D is perhaps TRBD1 or TRBD2 (5 bases each). Trimming left V 3 bases short and J 5 bases short, with 11 bases between. Germline lookup yields CDR1 DFQATT and CDR2 SNEGSKA (reference sequence). The CDR3 is 13 amino acids. The CDR3 DNA reads TGCAGTGCTAGTATGGGACCGGACAATGAGCAGTTCTTC. Translated, it gives CSASMGPDNEQFF.

This rearrangement joins TRBV23-1 to TRBJ2-4; D unresolved. TRBV23-1 is an open reading frame whose function is uncertain. CDR3 length equals 17 residues. Trimming took off 3 bases at V and 0 bases at J, with 15 bases between the two ends. The chain's CDR3 is CASSHHEPRLAKNIQYF. The CDR3 DNA reads as TGCGCCAGCAGTCATCACGAACCCAGGCTAGCCAAAAACATTCAGTACTTC.